These T cell receptor beta chains were read from a single sample in a study of cytomegalovirus exposure and HLA in healthy donors. Data came from immunoSEQ multiplex PCR; TCRdb stores just in-frame clones and leaves some out. The sample holds approximately 150,000 clones, approximately 84% seen once. The sample comprised PBMCs. The source of these receptors is a man aged 25-45 years in good health and CMV-seronegative. Both conserved end residues are part of each CDR3. A D gene is named only where the DNA matches it firmly. Rows may omit the clone size; those that give it use once, few, many or a size class.

d_call,j_call,v_call,clone_size,cdr3_aa,cdr3_nt
.,TRBJ1-1,TRBV11-2,.,CASSSVAGAPGTTEAFF,TGTGCCAGCAGCTCTGTAGCGGGCGCCCCGGGTACTACTGAAGCTTTCTTT
.,TRBJ2-2,TRBV27,.,CASSFLVPGELFF,TGTGCCAGCAGTTTTTTAGTTCCCGGGGAGCTGTTTTTT
.,TRBJ1-3,TRBV28,once,CASRPDGGTGNTIYF,TGTGCCAGCAGGCCGGACGGGGGAACTGGAAACACCATATATTTT
.,TRBJ2-5,TRBV19,once,CASSIWERRETQYF,TGTGCCAGTAGTATCTGGGAGAGGAGAGAGACCCAGTACTTC
TRBD1,TRBJ2-2,TRBV9,.,CASSAPGTGNTGELFF,TGTGCCAGCAGTGCCCCCGGGACAGGGAACACCGGGGAGCTGTTTTTT
.,TRBJ2-1,TRBV6-4,.,CASSDGGGPYNEQFF,TGTGCCAGCAGTGACGGAGGGGGCCCCTACAATGAGCAGTTCTTC
TRBD2,TRBJ2-3,TRBV10-1,.,CASSEASGGASDTQYF,TGCGCCAGCAGTGAAGCTAGCGGGGGGGCCTCAGATACGCAGTATTTT
TRBD1,TRBJ2-7,TRBV30,.,CAWSVGTGIHEQYF,TGTGCCTGGAGTGTTGGGACAGGGATCCACGAGCAGTACTTC
.,TRBJ1-1,TRBV29-1,.,CSVSGMNTEAFF,TGCAGCGTTTCCGGGATGAACACTGAAGCTTTCTTT
.,TRBJ2-1,TRBV7-3,.,CASSLALPGSYNEQFF,TGTGCCAGCAGCTTAGCCCTCCCGGGATCCTACAATGAGCAGTTCTTC
.,TRBJ2-3,TRBV5-6,.,CASSPVGAGITDTQYF,TGTGCCAGCAGCCCGGTAGGGGCAGGGATTACAGATACGCAGTATTTT
.,TRBJ1-1,TRBV2,.,CAIRTEMNTEAFF,TGTGCCATCCGGACAGAAATGAACACTGAAGCTTTCTTT
.,TRBJ2-2,TRBV7-9,.,CASSLETGSAGELFF,TGTGCCAGCAGCTTAGAGACTGGGTCGGCCGGGGAGCTGTTTTTT
.,TRBJ1-5,TRBV2,.,CASSEDFIQPQHF,TGTGCCAGCAGTGAAGACTTTATCCAGCCCCAGCATTTT
.,TRBJ2-1,TRBV6-4,.,CASSSGSYNEQFF,TGTGCCAGCAGTAGCGGGTCCTACAATGAGCAGTTCTTC
.,TRBJ1-3,TRBV11-2,.,CASSRRGSTGNTIYF,TGTGCCAGCAGCCGACGGGGAAGCACTGGAAACACCATATATTTT
.,TRBJ2-7,TRBV2,once,CASNQRPTYEQYF,TGTGCCAGCAACCAGCGGCCGACCTACGAGCAGTACTTC
.,TRBJ1-1,TRBV6-6,.,CASALVYQNTEAFF,TGTGCCAGCGCATTAGTATACCAGAACACTGAAGCTTTCTTT
.,TRBJ1-1,TRBV28,few,CASSLLLTDNTEAFF,TGTGCCAGCAGTTTGCTTCTAACAGACAACACTGAAGCTTTCTTT
TRBD1,TRBJ2-7,TRBV5-4,.,CASSKTGDHYEQYF,TGTGCCAGCAGCAAAACAGGGGACCACTACGAGCAGTACTTC
.,TRBJ1-2,TRBV27,.,CASSLLQPDGYTF,TGTGCCAGCAGTTTATTACAGCCTGATGGCTACACCTTC
.,TRBJ2-1,TRBV10-3,.,CAISEEGEFYNEQFF,TGTGCCATCAGTGAAGAGGGGGAGTTTTACAATGAGCAGTTCTTC
.,TRBJ2-1,TRBV9,.,CASSVAADSYNEQFF,TGTGCCAGCAGCGTAGCGGCGGACTCCTACAATGAGCAGTTCTTC
.,TRBJ1-1,TRBV6-6,.,CASSPNARGEAFF,TGTGCCAGCAGTCCCAACGCCCGAGGTGAAGCTTTCTTT
TRBD1,TRBJ2-3,TRBV11-2,few,CASSLGQGALIDTQYF,TGTGCCAGCAGCTTAGGACAGGGGGCGCTGATAGATACGCAGTATTTT
TRBD1,TRBJ2-3,TRBV9,.,CASSTGGTGTDTQYF,TGTGCCAGTTCTACAGGGGGGACAGGCACAGATACGCAGTATTTT
.,TRBJ2-5,TRBV5-1,.,CASSLAPGQNQETQYF,TGCGCCAGCAGCTTGGCCCCCGGACAGAACCAAGAGACCCAGTACTTC
.,TRBJ1-5,TRBV7-2,once,CASSLVVDQPQHF,TGTGCCAGCAGCTTAGTCGTCGATCAGCCCCAGCATTTT
TRBD1,TRBJ2-7,TRBV15,.,CATSRGDRGASYEQYF,TGTGCCACCAGCAGGGGTGACAGGGGGGCCTCCTACGAGCAGTACTTC
TRBD2,TRBJ2-7,TRBV11-2,.,CASSLRPATLADQAYEQYF,TGTGCCAGCAGCCTCAGACCCGCTACGCTAGCGGATCAGGCCTACGAGCAGTACTTC
.,TRBJ1-1,TRBV7-9,.,CASSLGQGVSAEAFF,TGTGCCAGCAGCTTAGGTCAGGGCGTCTCCGCTGAAGCTTTCTTT
TRBD2,TRBJ2-1,TRBV7-3,.,CASRLAGGNEQFF,TGTGCCAGCCGACTAGCGGGAGGCAATGAGCAGTTCTTC
TRBD2,TRBJ2-1,TRBV9,.,CASSAQRETSYNEQFF,TGTGCCAGCAGCGCCCAGCGGGAGACCTCCTACAATGAGCAGTTCTTC
.,TRBJ2-5,TRBV6-1,.,CASSEGQGGETQYF,TGTGCCAGCAGTGAAGGGCAAGGGGGAGAGACCCAGTACTTC
.,TRBJ2-1,TRBV19,few,CASSDWNEQFF,TGTGCCAGTAGCGACTGGAATGAGCAGTTCTTC
.,TRBJ2-5,TRBV4-2,.,CASSQEGVETQYF,TGTGCCAGCAGCCAAGAAGGGGTCGAGACCCAGTACTTC
TRBD1,TRBJ2-7,TRBV10-3,.,CAISIGDRTYEQYF,TGTGCCATCAGTATAGGGGACAGAACCTACGAGCAGTACTTC
.,TRBJ2-5,TRBV7-9,.,CASSSGGDGGRETQYF,TGTGCCAGCTCCTCAGGCGGGGACGGTGGGAGGGAGACCCAGTACTTC
TRBD1,TRBJ2-2,TRBV5-1,.,CASSWGTGDTGELFF,TGCGCCAGCAGCTGGGGGACAGGAGACACCGGGGAGCTGTTTTTT
TRBD2,TRBJ2-3,TRBV7-8,.,CASSLSGRTSGRTWDTQYF,TGTGCCAGCAGCTTGAGCGGAAGGACTAGCGGGAGGACGTGGGATACGCAGTATTTT
TRBD1,TRBJ1-2,TRBV7-7,few,CASSLEGQNYGYTF,TGTGCCAGCAGCTTAGAGGGACAGAACTATGGCTACACCTTC
.,TRBJ2-7,TRBV5-1,.,CASRSSYSYEQYF,TGCGCCAGCAGGTCGTCCTACTCCTACGAGCAGTACTTC
TRBD2,TRBJ2-1,TRBV29-1,.,CSVASGGGYEQFF,TGCAGCGTTGCCAGCGGGGGTGGGTATGAGCAGTTCTTC
TRBD2,TRBJ2-1,TRBV11-1,.,CASSLGGLAGGNYNEQFF,TGTGCCAGCAGCTTAGGGGGACTAGCGGGAGGGAATTACAATGAGCAGTTCTTC
TRBD2,TRBJ2-7,TRBV4-1,.,CASSQDRGGGDTYEQYF,TGCGCCAGCAGCCAAGATCGGGGCGGGGGGGATACCTACGAGCAGTACTTC
TRBD1,TRBJ2-1,TRBV11-3,.,CASSPPGQGYNEQFF,TGTGCCAGCAGCCCCCCGGGACAGGGTTACAATGAGCAGTTCTTC
.,TRBJ1-3,TRBV10-1,.,CASTVRGATGNTIYF,TGCGCCAGCACAGTACGGGGTGCTACTGGAAACACCATATATTTT
TRBD1,TRBJ1-1,TRBV28,.,CASSLAGGNTEAFF,TGTGCCAGCAGTTTAGCAGGGGGGAACACTGAAGCTTTCTTT
.,TRBJ2-5,TRBV9,.,CASSVEVGLPGETQYF,TGTGCCAGCAGCGTAGAAGTAGGTCTGCCGGGGGAGACCCAGTACTTC
TRBD2,TRBJ2-3,TRBV18,once,CASSPTGGSDTQYF,TGTGCCAGCTCACCGACGGGAGGATCAGATACGCAGTATTTT
.,TRBJ1-1,TRBV6-6,.,CASSHRIQVGGTEAFF,TGTGCCAGCAGTCACCGGATACAGGTGGGTGGCACTGAAGCTTTCTTT
TRBD1,TRBJ2-2,TRBV5-1,.,CASSLAGQGNTGELFF,TGCGCCAGCAGCTTGGCGGGACAGGGGAACACCGGGGAGCTGTTTTTT
.,TRBJ1-2,TRBV19,.,CASSPRGVDYGYTF,TGTGCCAGTAGTCCCCGGGGGGTGGACTATGGCTACACCTTC
TRBD2,TRBJ2-1,TRBV7-2,once,CASSREASGGRDEQFF,TGTGCCAGCAGTAGAGAAGCTAGCGGGGGCCGGGATGAGCAGTTCTTC